The 25 T cell receptor beta chains reported below all come from one sample, sequenced in a study of post-analysis software for immune sequencing data. Carried by the TCR beta cDNA libraries were unique molecular identifiers. TCRdb passed the PCR reads through MiXCR, listing each CDR3 protein once. The data hold 400,000 to 500,000 distinct CDR3 sequences, with approximately 37% observed a single time. Study findings and constraints: Patients had higher frequencies than controls of about five TRBV segments, including TRBV5-6, TRBV5-1 and TRBV20-1.

Their antigens remain unidentified. Sequenced material: blood. The receptor set was obtained from a girl aged 2 to 10 with multiple sclerosis.

This clonotype was found a few times. V and J are TRBV7-2 and TRBJ2-7; TRBD2 matches at 8 bases. This CDR3 is built from 16 residues. V shed 2 bases, J shed 0 bases, and the junction held 6 bases outside the gene matches. Germline V gene sequence: CDR1 SGHTA, CDR2 FQGNSA. The CDR3 loop reads CASSLLTSVVSYEQYF. DNA for the CDR3: TGTGCCAGCAGCTTACTGACTAGCGTGGTCTCCTACGAGCAGTACTTC.

V and J are TRBV11-2 and TRBJ1-2; the match to TRBD1 covers 10 bases. The CDR3 consists of 14 residues. Germline values: CDR1 SGHAT, CDR2 FQNNGV. V was pared by 4 bases and J by 4 bases, with 3 bases of the junction left unmatched. This chain's CDR3 is CASSSGTGAYGYTF. DNA for the CDR3: TGTGCCAGCAGCTCCGGGACAGGGGCCTATGGCTACACCTTC. The full variable domain, with the rest looked up from reference TRBV11-2 and TRBJ1-2, is EAGVAQSPRYKIIEKRQSVAFWCNPISGHATLYWYQQILGQGPKLLIQFQNNGVVDDSQLPKDRFSAERLKGVDSTLKIQPAKLEDSAVYLCASSSGTGAYGYTFGSGTRLTVV.

This sequence joins TRBV9 and TRBJ2-5, with 9 nucleotides matching TRBD1. The V segment lost 3 bases and the J segment 11 bases; nucleotides outside the gene matches: 11. CDR1 SGDLS and CDR2 YYNGEE come from the germline V gene. The CDR3 spans 14 residues. DNA for the CDR3: TGTGCCAGCAGCGGCCCCGGGACAGGGCCATTACAGTACTTC. Translating it yields CASSGPGTGPLQYF.

The chain links TRBV28 to TRBJ1-6; D may be TRBD1 (5 bases). V was shortened by 2 bases and J by 4 bases, with 30 bases between the two germline ends. The CDR3 sequence is 22 residues long. Germline V gene data show CDR1 as MDHEN and CDR2 as SYDVKM. CDR3 coding DNA: TGTGCCAGCAGTTTACTAGGACACAGGACCGCTAACCGGGCTCCATATAATTCACCCCTCCACTTT. This encodes CASSLLGHRTANRAPYNSPLHF. The full variable domain, its missing parts supplied by reference TRBV28 and TRBJ1-6, is DVKVTQSSRYLVKRTGEKVFLECVQDMDHENMFWYRQDPGLGLRLIYFSYDVKMKEKGDIPEGYSVSREKKERFSLILESASTNQTSMYLCASSLLGHRTANRAPYNSPLHFGNGTRLTVT.

This clonotype was counted between two and nine times. This chain connects TRBV29-1 to TRBJ1-2; D not certain. Trimming stripped 3 bases from V and 4 bases from J, with 9 bases between. This CDR3 has 12 residues. The germline CDR1 and CDR2 sequences are SQVTM and ANQGSEA. CDR3 DNA sequence: TGCAGCGTTGAGTCCGGATCCTATGGCTACACCTTC. This codes for CSVESGSYGYTF.

V is TRBV6-2 or TRBV6-3 and J is TRBJ2-1; tentatively, D is TRBD2 (5 bases). Germline-derived CDR1 and CDR2 are MNHEY and SVGEGT. V was trimmed by 7 bases and J by 0 bases, leaving 7 bases between them. CDR3 size: 13 residues. CDR3 nucleotide sequence: TGTGCCAGCAAAGACTACTCCTACAATGAGCAGTTCTTC. It encodes CASKDYSYNEQFF.

This chain links TRBV18 with TRBJ2-1, with D unresolved. Trimming shortened V by 3 bases and J by 7 bases, and 19 bases separated the two germline ends. This CDR3 comprises 16 residues. In germline, CDR1 is KGHSH, CDR2 LQKENI. The CDR3 coding sequence is TGTGCCAGCTCACCCCTGCTAGACGGGTGGACGAATGAGCAGTTCTTC. Its protein is CASSPLLDGWTNEQFF.

The chain combines TRBV12-3 or TRBV12-4 with TRBJ1-2, with 7 bases aligning to TRBD1. This CDR3 has 13 amino acids. V dropped 7 bases and J dropped 7; count of bases not matched to a gene: 9. The CDR3 loop is CASTPNRGLGYTF. The CDR3 nucleotides read TGTGCCAGCACTCCAAACAGGGGCCTTGGCTACACCTTC.

This chain links TRBV28 with TRBJ2-7; D possibly corresponds to TRBD1 (6 bases). The germline CDR1 and CDR2 sequences are MDHEN and SYDVKM. V was pared by 8 bases and J by 0 bases, with 20 bases between. The CDR3 has 16 residues. The chain's CDR3 is CASAISGTQFSYEQYF. DNA for the CDR3: TGTGCCAGCGCAATATCCGGGACACAATTCTCCTACGAGCAGTACTTC.

The rearrangement joins TRBV6-5 to TRBJ2-1; 12 bases map to TRBD2. Germline V lookup: CDR1 MNHEY, CDR2 SVGAGI. The J segment lost 9 bases and the V segment lost 4 bases, leaving 7 bases of the junction unmatched. The CDR3 spans 15 residues. CDR3 sequence (DNA): TGTGCCAGCAGTTTCAGGACTAGCGGGATGGGTGAGCAGTTCTTC. Amino acids: CASSFRTSGMGEQFF.

The chain employs TRBV18 and TRBJ2-1; TRBD1 aligns across 9 bases. Germline V gene data show CDR1 as KGHSH and CDR2 as LQKENI. This CDR3 has 16 residues. V lost 3 bases to trimming and J lost 2 bases; unmatched junction nucleotides: 5. The CDR3, as DNA: TGTGCCAGCTCACCGCCGAGGACAGGGGCCTACAATGAGCAGTTCTTC. It encodes CASSPPRTGAYNEQFF.

The V call is TRBV3-1, the J call TRBJ1-1, with a tentative D call TRBD1 (5 bases). Trimming took 3 bases from V and 0 from J, leaving 11 bases between them. The CDR3 is 15 residues long. The V gene's germline CDR1 is LGHDT and CDR2 YNNKEL (reference sequence). CDR3 bases: TGTGCCAGCAGCCACCAACAGGTATTGAACACTGAAGCTTTCTTT. It specifies CASSHQQVLNTEAFF.

The rearrangement links TRBV4-1 to TRBJ1-2, with unresolved D. The CDR3 sequence is 13 residues long. Trimming cost V 1 base and J 8 bases, with 11 bases left between them. CDR1 is MGHRA, CDR2 YSYEKL, per germline. The CDR3 DNA sequence: TGCGCCAGCAGCCAAGTTGGGGTCGGCGGCTACACCTTC. It encodes CASSQVGVGGYTF.

This clonotype was seen only a few times. V gene TRBV12-3 or TRBV12-4 combines with J gene TRBJ2-4; D gene ambiguous. The J call may be incorrect, as the DNA end agrees better with TRBJ2-7. The CDR3 runs 11 residues. The CDR3 nucleotides are TGTGCCAGCAGCCCGGCGAACGAGCAGTACTTC. This codes for CASSPANEQYF.

There are a few counts of this clonotype. The rearrangement links TRBV6-5 to TRBJ2-3; 9 bases map to TRBD1. This CDR3 is built from 14 residues. In germline, CDR1 is MNHEY, CDR2 SVGAGI. The J segment lost 1 base and the V segment lost 6 bases, leaving 2 bases of the junction unmatched. The CDR3 protein is CASRRTGGTDTQYF. CDR3 sequence (DNA): TGTGCCAGCAGGAGGACAGGGGGCACAGATACGCAGTATTTT.

This rearrangement joins TRBV30 to TRBJ1-2; D gene unclear. Trimming left V 4 bases short and J 4 bases short, with 7 bases between. Germline CDR1 is GTSNPN and CDR2 is SVGIG (reference sequence). The CDR3 runs to 11 residues. As DNA, the CDR3 is TGTGCCTGGAACTCGGCCTATGGCTACACCTTC. This encodes CAWNSAYGYTF.

The chain recombines TRBV7-9 with TRBJ1-1; D unresolved. The germline CDR1 and CDR2 sequences are SEHNR and FQNEAQ (reference sequence). V was pared by 3 bases and J by 0 bases, with 5 bases between. The CDR3 runs to 13 residues. CDR3 nucleotides: TGTGCCAGCAGCTTTTGGATGAACACTGAAGCTTTCTTT. Translating it yields CASSFWMNTEAFF.

The sample holds a few counts of this clonotype. The chain joins TRBV29-1 to TRBJ2-5; 9 bases match TRBD2. There are 15 residues in the CDR3. CDR1 and CDR2 from the germline V gene are SQVTM and ANQGSEA. The ends lost 4 bases at V and 5 bases at J; junction bases unmatched: 11. CDR3 DNA: TGCAGCGTTGCGACGGCGGGAGGGGACGGGGAGACCCAGTACTTC. Its protein is CSVATAGGDGETQYF.

This chain joins TRBV28 and TRBJ2-5; TRBD1 matches at 7 bases. Germline CDR1 is MDHEN and CDR2 is SYDVKM. The V gene end was trimmed by 5 bases and the J gene end by 1 base; junction bases not matched to a gene: 10. The CDR3 consists of 16 residues. DNA for the CDR3: TGTGCCAGCAGTCCGCCGGGACAGAGGACCCAAGAGACCCAGTACTTC. Translated: CASSPPGQRTQETQYF.

The gene calls are TRBV7-2 and TRBJ2-1; 9 bases agree with TRBD2. The CDR3 has 17 amino acids. CDR1 is SGHTA and CDR2 is FQGNSA in the germline V gene. Trimming removed 1 base from V and 4 bases from J; junction bases left unmatched: 8. The CDR3 loop is CASSLVRAGGTYNEQFF. The CDR3 DNA reads TGTGCCAGCAGCTTAGTGAGGGCGGGAGGGACTTACAATGAGCAGTTCTTC.

CDR3 bases: TGTGCCACCAGCAGAGGATGGCTTTATTCCAATGAGCAGTTCTTC. It specifies CATSRGWLYSNEQFF. This sequence joins TRBV15 and TRBJ2-1; D is undetermined. The germline CDR1 and CDR2 sequences are LNHNV and YYDKDF (reference sequence). With 1 base removed from V and 6 bases from J, the gap between germline ends came to 13 bases. This CDR3 spans 15 amino acids. Full variable domain (outside the CDR3, taken from reference TRBV15 and TRBJ2-1): DAMVIQNPRYQVTQFGKPVTLSCSQTLNHNVMYWYQQKSSQAPKLLFHYYDKDFNNEADTPDNFQSRRPNTSFCFLDIRSPGLGDTAMYLCATSRGWLYSNEQFFGPGTRLTVL.

The rearrangement uses TRBV27 and TRBJ2-3; 10 bases line up with TRBD2. The CDR3 spans 18 residues. The germline CDR1 and CDR2 sequences are MNHEY and SMNVEV (reference sequence). The V gene end was trimmed by 0 bases and the J gene end by 6 bases; junction bases not matched to a gene: 12. CDR3 coding DNA: TGTGCCAGCAGTTTATCGATTGCTAGCGGGAGCCCCTTGGATACGCAGTATTTT. It yields the protein CASSLSIASGSPLDTQYF.

The chain is built from TRBV7-2 and TRBJ2-7; D might be TRBD1 (6 bases). The CDR3 length is 14 residues. V dropped 4 bases and J dropped 2 bases, with 12 bases sitting between them. From germline, CDR1 is SGHTA and CDR2 FQGNSA. The CDR3 region is CASSSRQATYEQYF. As DNA, the CDR3 is TGTGCCAGCAGCTCCCGACAGGCTACCTACGAGCAGTACTTC.

This clonotype was found a few times. The chain joins TRBV12-3 or TRBV12-4 to TRBJ1-2, with unresolved D. The CDR3 sequence is 16 residues long. V gave up 3 bases and J gave up 2 bases, with 16 bases separating them. CDR3 DNA: TGTGCCAGCAGTTTCTTTTTTGCTAACCGCAACTATGGCTACACCTTC. Translation gives CASSFFFANRNYGYTF.

V usage is TRBV5-5 and J usage is TRBJ1-1, with D uncertain. Germline V CDR1 and CDR2: SGHKS, YYEKEE (reference sequence). With 6 bases removed from V and 0 bases from J, the gap between germline ends came to 12 bases. This CDR3 spans 14 amino acids. CDR3 protein: CASKARYMNTEAFF. In DNA form, the CDR3 reads TGTGCCAGCAAGGCCCGATACATGAACACTGAAGCTTTCTTT.